Listed here are 25 T cell receptor beta chains from one sample, sequenced in a study of T cell responses to AZD1222 COVID-19 vaccine. The protocol was immunoSEQ multiplex PCR, while the TCRdb copy is restricted to in-frame clones and leaves out a portion. The sample has around 130,000 clones, about 94% seen once; the top ten hold 0.85% to 0.95%. Sequencing was performed on peripheral blood, taken on day 0 of AZD1222 vaccination. Receptors were obtained from an adult in good health.

V usage is TRBV4-1 and J usage is TRBJ1-3; D is perhaps TRBD1 (5 bases). The V end was cut by 4 bases, the J end by 0 bases, with 10 bases between. The CDR3 runs to 15 residues. Germline V CDR1 and CDR2: MGHRA, YSYEKL. The CDR3 here is CASSLPDNSGNTIYF. In nucleotides, the CDR3 is TGCGCCAGCAGCCTCCCGGACAACTCTGGAAACACCATATATTTT.

In nucleotides, the CDR3 is TGCGCCAGCAGCTCCCCGGGACGAAGCTCTGGAAACACCATATATTTT. Encoded protein: CASSSPGRSSGNTIYF. The chain has TRBV4-1 and TRBJ1-3, with a tentative D call TRBD1 (5 bases). CDR1 and CDR2 from the germline V gene are MGHRA and YSYEKL. V lost 5 bases and J lost 0, with 14 bases in between. The CDR3 totals 16 residues.

CDR3 in amino acids: CASSSLTGLGNQPQHF. The DNA for the CDR3 is TGTGCCAGCAGTTCATTGACTGGTCTCGGCAATCAGCCCCAGCATTTT. The rearrangement uses TRBV27 and TRBJ1-5, with unresolved D. CDR1 MNHEY and CDR2 SMNVEV come from the germline V gene (reference sequence). Trimming shortened V by 4 bases and J by 2 bases, and 15 bases separated the two germline ends. The CDR3 consists of 16 residues.

The chain has TRBV27 and TRBJ1-5, with TRBD1 as a possible D gene (5 bases). V was pared by 5 bases and J by 4 bases, with 15 bases between. Germline values: CDR1 MNHEY, CDR2 SMNVEV (reference sequence). The CDR3 covers 15 residues. Written as DNA, the CDR3 is TGTGCCAGCAGTATAACCGGGACCGTAAATCAGCCCCAGCATTTT. Amino acid sequence: CASSITGTVNQPQHF.

The J gene is TRBJ1-2, the V gene TRBV30; D is ambiguous. Germline CDR1 reads GTSNPN; CDR2 reads SVGIG (reference sequence). Trimming took off 1 base at V and 1 base at J, with 13 bases between the two ends. There are 15 residues in the CDR3. The DNA of the CDR3 is TGTGCCTGGAGTGGACCAAGGCAGTATAACTATGGCTACACCTTC. This sequence encodes CAWSGPRQYNYGYTF.

The chain carries TRBV11-2 and TRBJ2-5; 13 positions agree with TRBD2. The trim removed 0 bases at V and 3 bases at J, leaving 4 bases unmatched. Germline CDR1 and CDR2: SGHAT and FQNNGV. The CDR3 contains 17 residues. The chain's CDR3 is CASSLEGTSGVKETQYF. CDR3 in DNA: TGTGCCAGCAGCTTAGAGGGGACTAGCGGGGTTAAAGAGACCCAGTACTTC.

The chain links TRBV5-1 to TRBJ1-3, with 7 bases fitting TRBD1. Germline V gene data show CDR1 as SGHRS and CDR2 as YFSETQ. J gave up 4 bases and V 3 bases, and 4 bases lay outside the gene matches. CDR3 length: 14 amino acids. CDR3 nucleotide sequence: TGCGCCAGCAGCTCCGGGACAGAGGGAAACACCATATATTTT. This sequence encodes CASSSGTEGNTIYF.

This clone has only one observation. The DNA of the CDR3 is TGTGCCAGCAGCTTAGAGGAGGCACCCCAGTACTTC. This translates into CASSLEEAPQYF. This sequence joins TRBV7-9 and TRBJ2-7; perhaps TRBD2 as D (5 bases). CDR1 and CDR2 (germline): SEHNR, FQNEAQ (reference sequence). The CDR3 extends over 12 amino acids. The V gene lost 1 base and the J gene lost 10 bases, with 11 bases spanning the gap.

The chain is built from TRBV6-5 and TRBJ1-1; D unclear. V dropped 0 bases and J dropped 1 base, with 6 bases sitting between them. CDR3 size: 14 residues. Germline-derived CDR1 and CDR2 are MNHEY and SVGAGI. Here the CDR3 DNA reads TGTGCCAGCAGTTACTCGTACAGGAACACTGAAGCTTTCTTT. Its translation is CASSYSYRNTEAFF.

The chain links TRBV29-1 to TRBJ1-1, with a weak D call TRBD1 (5 bases). Looked up from germline, CDR1 is SQVTM and CDR2 is ANQGSEA. Trimming stripped 3 bases from V and 5 bases from J, with 13 bases between. This CDR3 is built from 13 residues. CDR3 bases: TGCAGCGTTGATCAGGGAGTGAGGACTGAAGCTTTCTTT. Its protein product is CSVDQGVRTEAFF.

This clone was seen ten or more times. The chain links TRBV27 to TRBJ1-2; D possibly corresponds to TRBD1 (5 bases). The V gene's germline CDR1 is MNHEY and CDR2 SMNVEV (reference sequence). V gave up 0 bases and J gave up 8 bases, with 22 bases separating them. The CDR3 is 17 amino acids. The CDR3 here is CASSLSGTSGQGGGYTF. Here the CDR3 DNA reads TGTGCCAGCAGTTTATCCGGCACGTCAGGGCAGGGAGGGGGCTACACCTTC.

This chain joins TRBV7-8 and TRBJ1-6; weak D call: TRBD1 (5 bases). Germline V gene sequence: CDR1 SGHVS, CDR2 FQNEAQ. This CDR3 is built from 15 residues. V was clipped by 0 bases and J by 10 bases, with 13 bases between them. CDR3 in DNA: TGTGCCAGCAGCTTAGCCTGGCAGGGAGGATCACCCCTCCACTTT. This codes for CASSLAWQGGSPLHF.

J is TRBJ2-1 and V is TRBV19; 7 nucleotides align to TRBD2. Looked up from germline, CDR1 is LNHDA and CDR2 is SQIVND (reference sequence). With V trimmed by 1 base and J by 7 bases, 7 bases remained unmatched. The CDR3 runs to 15 residues. The CDR3 DNA reads as TGTGCCAGTAGTATAGGAGCGGGGAGCACGAATGAGCAGTTCTTC. Translated: CASSIGAGSTNEQFF.

V gene TRBV5-1 combines with J gene TRBJ1-2; no clear D. The CDR3 is made up of 13 amino acids. The germline V gene encodes CDR1 SGHRS and CDR2 YFSETQ. V lost 7 bases, J lost 6 bases, and 16 bases lay in between. The CDR3 here is CASAIGETNGYTF. The CDR3 region has the DNA TGCGCCAGCGCAATCGGGGAAACCAATGGCTACACCTTC.

The V call is TRBV12-3 or TRBV12-4, the J call TRBJ2-7, with D unresolved. The CDR3 runs to 12 residues. V was shortened by 1 base and J by 6 bases, with 7 bases between the two germline ends. CDR3 residues: CASSLGRAEQYF. CDR3 nucleotide sequence: TGTGCCAGCAGTTTAGGAAGGGCCGAGCAGTACTTC.

The chain couples TRBV5-1 to TRBJ1-3; perhaps TRBD1 as D (6 bases). There are 17 residues in the CDR3. The germline CDR1 and CDR2 sequences are SGHRS and YFSETQ. V lost 0 bases, J lost 9 bases, and 22 bases lay in between. This CDR3 reads CASSLGTGMHQGSTIYF. The CDR3 DNA reads TGCGCCAGCAGCTTGGGCACCGGGATGCACCAGGGGAGCACCATATATTTT. Filled out from reference TRBV5-1 and TRBJ1-3, the complete variable domain reads KAGVTQTPRYLIKTRGQQVTLSCSPISGHRSVSWYQQTPGQGLQFLFEYFSETQRNKGNFPGRFSGRQFSNSRSEMNVSTLELGDSALYLCASSLGTGMHQGSTIYFGEGSWLTVV.

This clone was counted a single time. This chain joins TRBV5-4 and TRBJ1-1; D is perhaps TRBD1 (5 bases). The germline gives CDR1 SGHNT, CDR2 YYREEE (reference sequence). Trimming cost V 4 bases and J 10 bases, with 14 bases left between them. The CDR3 sequence is 12 residues long. The CDR3 region is CASSEDTAGAFF. CDR3 nucleotide sequence: TGTGCCAGCAGCGAGGACACGGCGGGAGCTTTCTTT.

The chain joins TRBV6-1 to TRBJ2-2, with D uncertain. The V gene's germline CDR1 is MNHNS and CDR2 SASEGT. This CDR3 is 14 amino acids long. V lost 0 bases, J lost 5 bases, and 7 bases lay in between. CDR3 sequence (DNA): TGTGCCAGCAGTGAAGCGCTAGAAACCGGGGAGCTGTTTTTT. Its translation: CASSEALETGELFF.

The chain combines TRBV12-3 or TRBV12-4 with TRBJ2-1; D unclear. This CDR3 is 13 amino acids long. Trimming took 4 bases from V and 10 from J, leaving 14 bases between them. CDR3 nucleotide sequence: TGTGCCAGCAGTTCATCCCTTACAAGGGAGCAGTTCTTC. Translated, it gives CASSSSLTREQFF.

This sequence joins TRBV7-9 and TRBJ2-3; tentative D call: TRBD1 (5 bases). This CDR3 comprises 14 residues. Trimming stripped 5 bases from V and 2 bases from J, with 11 bases between. The V gene's germline CDR1 is SEHNR and CDR2 FQNEAQ (reference sequence). In DNA form, the CDR3 reads TGTGCCAGCAGCCAGGGAAGGCACACAGATACGCAGTATTTT. Its translation is CASSQGRHTDTQYF.

The chain links TRBV28 to TRBJ2-1, with 7 positions matching TRBD2. V was pared by 6 bases and J by 8 bases, with 13 bases of the junction left unmatched. Germline V gene sequence: CDR1 MDHEN, CDR2 SYDVKM. The CDR3 is 15 amino acids. CDR3 in amino acids: CASSSWGLAGHEQFF. CDR3 nucleotide sequence: TGTGCCAGCAGCTCCTGGGGTTTAGCGGGCCATGAGCAGTTCTTC.

The rearrangement links TRBV30 to TRBJ2-5; 8 nucleotides line up with TRBD2. CDR3 length: 13 residues. The V gene's germline CDR1 is GTSNPN and CDR2 SVGIG (reference sequence). V lost 1 base, J lost 5 bases, and 3 bases stayed unmatched. The CDR3 region is CAWSGLAGETQYF. CDR3 DNA sequence: TGTGCCTGGAGTGGTTTAGCGGGGGAGACCCAGTACTTC. The full variable domain, with the rest looked up from reference TRBV30 and TRBJ2-5, is SQTIHQWPATLVQPVGSPLSLECTVEGTSNPNLYWYRQAAGRGLQLLFYSVGIGQISSEVPQNLSASRPQDRQFILSSKKLLLSDSGFYLCAWSGLAGETQYFGPGTRLLVL.

The V call is TRBV25-1, the J call TRBJ1-2; a possible D gene is TRBD1 (6 bases). The CDR3 extends over 16 amino acids. Germline loops: CDR1 MGHDK, CDR2 SYGVNS. V was cut by 5 bases and J by 4 bases, with 20 bases left in between. The CDR3 sequence is CASSPNVGGRGYGYTF. The CDR3 DNA reads as TGTGCCAGCAGTCCTAACGTTGGCGGCAGGGGCTATGGCTACACCTTC.

The CDR3 loop reads CASSFLLDYGYTF. As DNA, the CDR3 is TGTGCCAGCAGCTTTCTTCTTGACTATGGCTACACCTTC. J is TRBJ1-2 and V is TRBV7-9; D ambiguous. V gave up 3 bases and J gave up 3 bases, with 8 bases separating them. CDR3 length: 13 residues. Per germline, CDR1 SEHNR and CDR2 FQNEAQ (reference sequence).

The V call is TRBV2, the J call TRBJ1-2; D may be TRBD1 (6 bases). CDR3 length: 12 residues. The ends were cut back, 4 bases at V and 5 bases at J, with 8 bases in the middle. CDR1 is SNHLY, CDR2 FYNNEI, per germline. CDR3 sequence: CASSGRGYGYTF. The CDR3 DNA follows: TGTGCCAGCAGTGGAAGGGGGTATGGCTACACCTTC.